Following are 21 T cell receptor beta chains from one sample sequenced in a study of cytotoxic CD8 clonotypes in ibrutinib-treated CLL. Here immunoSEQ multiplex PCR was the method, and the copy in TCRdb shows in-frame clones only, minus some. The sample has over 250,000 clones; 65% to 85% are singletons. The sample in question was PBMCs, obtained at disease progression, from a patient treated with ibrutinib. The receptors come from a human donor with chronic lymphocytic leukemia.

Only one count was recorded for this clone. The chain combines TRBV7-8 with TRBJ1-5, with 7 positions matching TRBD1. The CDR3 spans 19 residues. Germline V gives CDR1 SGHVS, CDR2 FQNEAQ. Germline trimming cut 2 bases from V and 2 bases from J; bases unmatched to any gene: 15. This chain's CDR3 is CASSLTSTGWAIGNQPQHF. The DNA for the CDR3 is TGTGCCAGCAGCTTAACGTCGACAGGGTGGGCCATCGGCAATCAGCCCCAGCATTTT.

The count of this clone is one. Written as DNA, the CDR3 is TGCGCCAGCAGCTATGGTGGTTCATACGAAAAACTGTTTTTT. Translated, it gives CASSYGGSYEKLFF. The rearrangement joins TRBV5-1 to TRBJ1-4; D is ambiguous. The CDR3 totals 14 residues. V lost 3 bases and J 8 bases, leaving 14 bases between the germline ends. Germline CDR1 SGHRS, CDR2 YFSETQ.

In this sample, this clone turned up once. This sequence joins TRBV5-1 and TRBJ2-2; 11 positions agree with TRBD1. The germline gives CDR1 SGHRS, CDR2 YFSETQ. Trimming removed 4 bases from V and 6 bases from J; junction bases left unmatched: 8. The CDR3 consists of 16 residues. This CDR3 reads CASSPVGQGGPGELFF. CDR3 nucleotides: TGCGCCAGCAGCCCGGTGGGACAGGGGGGCCCCGGGGAGCTGTTTTTT.

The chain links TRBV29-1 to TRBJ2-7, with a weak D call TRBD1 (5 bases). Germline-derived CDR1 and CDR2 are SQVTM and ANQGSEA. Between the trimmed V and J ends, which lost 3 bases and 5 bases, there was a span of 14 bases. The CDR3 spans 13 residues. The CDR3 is CSVDGGAHHEQYF. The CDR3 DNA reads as TGCAGCGTTGATGGTGGGGCCCACCACGAGCAGTACTTC.

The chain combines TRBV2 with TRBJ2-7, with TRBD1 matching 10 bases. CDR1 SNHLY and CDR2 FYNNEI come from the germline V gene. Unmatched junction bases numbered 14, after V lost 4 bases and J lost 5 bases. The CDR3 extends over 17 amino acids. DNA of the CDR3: TGTGCCAGCAGTGGCCTTAACCCGCTGGGACAGGGGAACGAGCAGTACTTC. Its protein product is CASSGLNPLGQGNEQYF.

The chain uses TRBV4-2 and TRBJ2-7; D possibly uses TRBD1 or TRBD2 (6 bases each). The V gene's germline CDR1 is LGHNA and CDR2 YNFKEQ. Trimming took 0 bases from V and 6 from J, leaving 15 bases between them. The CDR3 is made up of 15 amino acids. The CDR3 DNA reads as TGTGCCAGCAGCCAAGAAGGGGGGATGATGCTCGAGCAGTACTTC. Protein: CASSQEGGMMLEQYF.

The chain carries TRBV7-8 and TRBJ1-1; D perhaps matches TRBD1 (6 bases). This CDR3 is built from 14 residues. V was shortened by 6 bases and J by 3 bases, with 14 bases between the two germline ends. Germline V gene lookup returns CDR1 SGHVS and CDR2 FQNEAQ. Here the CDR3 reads CASRVDRFDTEAFF. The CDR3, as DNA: TGTGCCAGCAGGGTCGACAGGTTTGACACTGAAGCTTTCTTT.

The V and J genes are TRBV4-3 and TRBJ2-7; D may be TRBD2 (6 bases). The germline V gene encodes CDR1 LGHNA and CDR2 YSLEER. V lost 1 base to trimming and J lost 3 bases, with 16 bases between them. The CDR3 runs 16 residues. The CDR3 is CASSQARGSGNYEQYF. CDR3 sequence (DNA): TGCGCCAGCAGCCAAGCGCGAGGTAGCGGAAACTACGAGCAGTACTTC.

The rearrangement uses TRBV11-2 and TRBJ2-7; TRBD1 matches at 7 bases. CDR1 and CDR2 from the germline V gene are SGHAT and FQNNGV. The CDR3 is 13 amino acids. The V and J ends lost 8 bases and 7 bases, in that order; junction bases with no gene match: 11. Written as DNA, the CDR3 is TGTGCCAGCGGGAACAGGGGAATGGGAGAGCAGTACTTC. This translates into CASGNRGMGEQYF.

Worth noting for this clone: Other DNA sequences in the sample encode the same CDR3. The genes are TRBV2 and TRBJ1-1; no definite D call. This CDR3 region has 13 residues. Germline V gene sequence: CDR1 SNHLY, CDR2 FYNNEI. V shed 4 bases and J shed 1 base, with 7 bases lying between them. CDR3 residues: CASSVGQNTEAFF. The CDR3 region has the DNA TGTGCCAGCAGTGTCGGCCAGAACACTGAAGCTTTCTTT. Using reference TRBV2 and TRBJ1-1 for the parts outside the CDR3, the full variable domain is EPEVTQTPSHQVTQMGQEVILRCVPISNHLYFYWYRQILGQKVEFLVSFYNNEISEKSEIFDDQFSVERPDGSNFTLKIRSTKLEDSAMYFCASSVGQNTEAFFGQGTRLTVV.

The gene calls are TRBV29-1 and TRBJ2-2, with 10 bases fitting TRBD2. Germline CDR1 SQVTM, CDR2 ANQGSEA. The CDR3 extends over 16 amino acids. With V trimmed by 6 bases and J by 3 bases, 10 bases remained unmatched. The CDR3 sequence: CSVVGLAGDYTGELFF. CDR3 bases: TGCAGCGTGGTGGGGCTAGCGGGGGACTACACCGGGGAGCTGTTTTTT.

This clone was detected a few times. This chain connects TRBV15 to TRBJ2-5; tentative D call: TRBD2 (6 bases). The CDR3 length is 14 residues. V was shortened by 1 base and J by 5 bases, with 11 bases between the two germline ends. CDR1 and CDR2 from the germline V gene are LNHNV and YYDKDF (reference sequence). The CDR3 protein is CATSRGLSGETQYF. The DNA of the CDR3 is TGTGCCACCAGCAGAGGACTAAGCGGGGAGACCCAGTACTTC.

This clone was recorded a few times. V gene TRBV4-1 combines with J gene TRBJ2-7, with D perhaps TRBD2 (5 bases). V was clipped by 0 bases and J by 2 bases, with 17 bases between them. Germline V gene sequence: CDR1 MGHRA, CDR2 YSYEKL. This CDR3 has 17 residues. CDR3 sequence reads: CASSQDPYLAVAYEQYF. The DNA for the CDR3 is TGCGCCAGCAGCCAAGACCCTTACCTAGCTGTGGCCTACGAGCAGTACTTC.

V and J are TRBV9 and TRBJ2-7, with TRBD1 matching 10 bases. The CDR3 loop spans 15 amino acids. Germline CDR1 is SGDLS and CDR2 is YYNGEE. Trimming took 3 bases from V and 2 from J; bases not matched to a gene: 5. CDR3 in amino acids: CASSAPGTGAYEQYF. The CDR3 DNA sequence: TGTGCCAGCAGCGCACCCGGGACAGGGGCCTACGAGCAGTACTTC. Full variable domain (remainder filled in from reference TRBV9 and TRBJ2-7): DSGVTQTPKHLITATGQRVTLRCSPRSGDLSVYWYQQSLDQGLQFLIQYYNGEERAKGNILERFSAQQFPDLHSELNLSSLELGDSALYFCASSAPGTGAYEQYFGPGTRLTVT.

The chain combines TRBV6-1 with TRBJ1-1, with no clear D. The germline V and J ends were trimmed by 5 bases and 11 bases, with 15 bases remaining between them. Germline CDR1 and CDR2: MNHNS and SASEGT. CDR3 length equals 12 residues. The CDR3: CASSRIGQIAFF. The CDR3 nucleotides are TGTGCCAGCAGTCGAATCGGGCAAATTGCTTTCTTT.

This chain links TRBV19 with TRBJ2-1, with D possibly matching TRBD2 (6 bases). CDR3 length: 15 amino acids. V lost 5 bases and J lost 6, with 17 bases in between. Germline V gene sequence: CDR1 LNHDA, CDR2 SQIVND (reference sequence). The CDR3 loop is CASSLSSGSLNEQFF. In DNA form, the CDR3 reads TGTGCCAGTAGTTTAAGTAGCGGATCACTCAATGAGCAGTTCTTC.

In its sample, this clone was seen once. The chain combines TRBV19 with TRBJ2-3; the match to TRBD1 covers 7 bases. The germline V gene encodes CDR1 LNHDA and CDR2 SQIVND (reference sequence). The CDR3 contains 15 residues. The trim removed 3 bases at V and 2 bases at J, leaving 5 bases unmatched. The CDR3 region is CASSIRDSVTDTQYF. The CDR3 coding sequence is TGTGCCAGTAGTATCCGGGACAGCGTCACAGATACGCAGTATTTT.

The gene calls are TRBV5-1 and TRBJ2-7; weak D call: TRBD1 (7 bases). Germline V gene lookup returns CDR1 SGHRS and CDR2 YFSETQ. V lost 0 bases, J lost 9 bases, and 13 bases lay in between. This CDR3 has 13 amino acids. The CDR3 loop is CASSLEAGGWQYF. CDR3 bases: TGCGCCAGCAGCTTGGAGGCAGGGGGGTGGCAGTACTTC.

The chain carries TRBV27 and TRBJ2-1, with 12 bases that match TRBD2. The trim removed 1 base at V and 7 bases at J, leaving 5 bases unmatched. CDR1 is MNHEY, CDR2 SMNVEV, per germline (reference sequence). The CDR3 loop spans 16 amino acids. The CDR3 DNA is TGTGCCAGCAGTTTATTCCTAGCGGGGGGGCGGAATGAGCAGTTCTTC. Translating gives CASSLFLAGGRNEQFF.

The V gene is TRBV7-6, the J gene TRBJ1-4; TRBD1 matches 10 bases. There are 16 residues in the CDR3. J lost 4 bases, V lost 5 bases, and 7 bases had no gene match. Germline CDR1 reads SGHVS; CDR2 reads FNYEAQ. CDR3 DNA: TGTGCCAGCAGCCCCGGGACAGGGGAAAGTAATGAAAAACTGTTTTTT. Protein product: CASSPGTGESNEKLFF. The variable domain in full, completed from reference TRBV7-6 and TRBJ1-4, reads GAGVSQSPRYKVTKRGQDVALRCDPISGHVSLYWYRQALGQGPEFLTYFNYEAQQDKSGLPNDRFSAERPEGSISTLTIQRTEQRDSAMYRCASSPGTGESNEKLFFGSGTQLSVL.

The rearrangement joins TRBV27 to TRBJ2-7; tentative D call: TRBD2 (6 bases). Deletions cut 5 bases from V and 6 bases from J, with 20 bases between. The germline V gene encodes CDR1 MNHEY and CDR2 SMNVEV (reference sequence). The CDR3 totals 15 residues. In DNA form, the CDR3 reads TGTGCCAGCAGTCCAGCGGGCCTAGCGCGGACCGAGCAGTACTTC. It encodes CASSPAGLARTEQYF.